Each of the 30 T cell receptor beta chains below was sequenced from the same sample in a study of early T cells in non-severe SARS-CoV-2 infection. MiXCR was run by TCRdb on the 5' RACE reads, yielding one entry per CDR3 protein. The repertoire consists of about 54,000 distinct CDR3 sequences, with around 7% occurring once and the leading ten covering around 5%. Material: whole blood, obtained at baseline. These receptors originate from an adult who was a healthcare worker with PCR-confirmed SARS-CoV-2 infection or an uninfected control (not recorded which).

The V call is TRBV18, the J call TRBJ1-2, with TRBD1 as a possible D gene (5 bases). Per germline, CDR1 KGHSH and CDR2 LQKENI. This CDR3 is 14 amino acids long. The V and J ends lost 3 bases and 6 bases respectively, with 14 bases between them. The CDR3 reads CASSPGLRIDGYTF. In DNA form, the CDR3 reads TGTGCCAGCTCACCGGGGCTCAGAATCGATGGCTACACCTTC.

This clonotype was seen many times. The chain combines TRBV24-1 with TRBJ2-3, with a weak D call TRBD1 (6 bases). Germline V lookup: CDR1 KGHDR, CDR2 SFDVKD. CDR3 length: 17 residues. The V end was cut by 3 bases, the J end by 4 bases, with 19 bases between. The CDR3 bases are TGTGCCACCAGTGATCGACAGGACCCGAAAGGACCAGATACGCAGTATTTT. This encodes CATSDRQDPKGPDTQYF.

This clonotype was recorded a few times. The chain employs TRBV6-4 and TRBJ2-3, with D possibly called TRBD1 or TRBD2 (6 bases each). This CDR3 comprises 16 residues. The V end was cut by 3 bases, the J end by 4 bases, with 17 bases between. The germline CDR1 and CDR2 sequences are MRHNA and SNTAGT. CDR3 region: CASSEPGGAGADTQYF. The CDR3 coding sequence is TGTGCCAGCAGTGAGCCCGGGGGCGCCGGGGCAGATACGCAGTATTTT.

This clonotype was seen repeatedly, ten times or more. The chain carries TRBV7-6 and TRBJ2-6; no definite D call. CDR3 size: 18 residues. Germline V gene sequence: CDR1 SGHVS, CDR2 FNYEAQ. Trimming pared 0 bases from V and 0 bases from J, leaving 12 bases between. CDR3 amino acids: CASSLASRPSSGANVLTF. DNA of the CDR3: TGTGCCAGCAGCTTAGCCTCTCGCCCTAGCTCTGGGGCCAACGTCCTGACTTTC.

This clonotype has more than one count but fewer than ten. V usage is TRBV12-3 or TRBV12-4 and J usage is TRBJ2-3; D unresolved. The CDR3 extends over 14 amino acids. V lost 3 bases to trimming and J lost 1 base, with 8 bases between them. CDR3 sequence reads: CASSFAIRTDTQYF. Here the CDR3 DNA reads TGTGCCAGCAGTTTTGCTATCCGCACAGATACGCAGTATTTT.

This sequence joins TRBV29-1 and TRBJ2-1, with 11 nucleotides matching TRBD2. The CDR3 loop spans 13 amino acids. Unmatched junction bases numbered 9, after V lost 8 bases and J lost 9 bases. CDR1 SQVTM and CDR2 ANQGSEA come from the germline V gene. The CDR3, as DNA: TGCAGCCACGTAGCGGGGGGGCCGGGTGAGCAGTTCTTC. Translating it yields CSHVAGGPGEQFF.

This clonotype was seen a few times. This chain connects TRBV9 to TRBJ1-1; TRBD1 might be the D (5 bases). The CDR3 extends over 15 amino acids. Germline assignment: CDR1 SGDLS and CDR2 YYNGEE. V was pared by 0 bases and J by 3 bases, with 12 bases between. In nucleotides, the CDR3 is TGTGCCAGCAGCGTAGACCAGGGTGTTTACACTGAAGCTTTCTTT. Protein: CASSVDQGVYTEAFF.

This clonotype was detected ten times or more. The J gene is TRBJ1-4, the V gene TRBV7-9, with 8 bases lining up with TRBD1. Germline V CDR1 and CDR2: SEHNR, FQNEAQ (reference sequence). The CDR3 spans 17 residues. J lost 3 bases, V lost 4 bases, and 10 bases had no gene match. The CDR3 bases are TGTGCCAGCAGCTCTGGACAGGGAAAGATCGCTAATGAAAAACTGTTTTTT. This encodes CASSSGQGKIANEKLFF.

This clonotype was detected many times. The rearrangement joins TRBV12-3 or TRBV12-4 to TRBJ1-1, with D perhaps TRBD1 (5 bases). V shed 3 bases and J shed 2 bases, with 7 bases lying between them. The CDR3 contains 13 residues. CDR3 in amino acids: CASSFRDNTEAFF. DNA for the CDR3: TGTGCCAGCAGTTTTCGGGACAACACTGAAGCTTTCTTT.

The chain joins TRBV13 to TRBJ1-1, with unresolved D. CDR1 is PRHDT and CDR2 is FYEKMQ in the germline V gene (reference sequence). V lost 6 bases, J lost 2 bases, and 13 bases lay in between. This CDR3 contains 14 residues. The CDR3 DNA reads as TGTGCCAGCAGATCCGGGCCAAGAAACACTGAAGCTTTCTTT. It translates to CASRSGPRNTEAFF.

The rearrangement uses TRBV18 and TRBJ2-3, with no clear D. Germline CDR1 KGHSH, CDR2 LQKENI. The CDR3 consists of 14 residues. V gave up 2 bases and J gave up 0 bases, with 6 bases separating them. CDR3 sequence reads: CASSPTLSTDTQYF. The CDR3 DNA reads as TGTGCCAGCTCACCAACTCTGAGCACAGATACGCAGTATTTT.

The table lists this clonotype with many counts. The gene calls are TRBV3-1 and TRBJ2-5; TRBD1 might be the D (5 bases). The germline V gene encodes CDR1 LGHDT and CDR2 YNNKEL (reference sequence). The CDR3 runs to 14 residues. V was cut by 4 bases and J by 4 bases, with 13 bases left in between. CDR3 loop: CASSLGQQRETQYF. CDR3 DNA: TGTGCCAGCAGCCTGGGGCAGCAGAGAGAGACCCAGTACTTC.

The chain links TRBV5-4 to TRBJ2-5, with D tentatively TRBD1 or TRBD2 (6 bases each). Germline assignment: CDR1 SGHNT and CDR2 YYREEE (reference sequence). Trimming removed 0 bases from V and 5 bases from J, with 17 bases in between. This CDR3 has 16 amino acids. The DNA of the CDR3 is TGTGCCAGCAGCTTGGATGGTTGGGGGGCGGCCGAGACCCAGTACTTC. Protein: CASSLDGWGAAETQYF.

This clonotype was observed a few times. The CDR3 sequence is CASSSTGFDSPLHF. CDR3 in DNA: TGTGCCAGCAGTTCGACAGGGTTTGATTCACCCCTCCACTTT. The chain has TRBV27 and TRBJ1-6, with TRBD1 matching 7 bases. The J segment lost 8 bases and the V segment lost 4 bases, leaving 5 bases of the junction unmatched. CDR1 MNHEY and CDR2 SMNVEV come from the germline V gene (reference sequence). The CDR3 is 14 residues long.

In this sample, this clonotype turned up a few times. The chain recombines TRBV4-3 with TRBJ2-3; D not certain. V gave up 4 bases and J gave up 8 bases, with 19 bases separating them. CDR3 size: 15 residues. The V gene's germline CDR1 is LGHNA and CDR2 YSLEER. The CDR3 coding sequence is TGCGCCAGCAGCCTTGCTGGGCGCTCTTCTCGTACGCAGTATTTT. This encodes CASSLAGRSSRTQYF.

This clonotype was observed many times. This chain uses TRBV6-2 or TRBV6-3 with TRBJ1-1; D is undetermined. V was cut by 5 bases and J by 3 bases, with 10 bases left in between. Per the germline V gene, CDR1 is MNHEY and CDR2 is SVGEGT. CDR3 length: 13 amino acids. CDR3 sequence reads: CASSVIPDTEAFF. The CDR3 DNA reads as TGTGCCAGCAGTGTGATACCGGACACTGAAGCTTTCTTT.

This clonotype has only a few counts. The chain uses TRBV21-1 and TRBJ1-1; TRBD1, the table's D call, was not compared with the DNA. TRBV21-1 is shown as a pseudogene. The CDR3 is made up of 15 amino acids. The CDR3 loop reads CASSKVGTGHTEAFF. As DNA, the CDR3 is TGTGCCAGCAGCAAAGTGGGGACAGGACACACTGAAGCTTTCTTT.

The table lists this clonotype with many counts. This chain joins TRBV20-1 and TRBJ1-6; the D is unclear. The ends were cut back, 6 bases at V and 0 bases at J, with 12 bases in the middle. This CDR3 is built from 15 residues. Germline lookup yields CDR1 DFQATT and CDR2 SNEGSKA (reference sequence). CDR3 DNA sequence: TGCAGTGCCGAGGACCCAAGCTCCTATAATTCACCCCTCCACTTT. Translation gives CSAEDPSSYNSPLHF.

This chain uses TRBV29-1 with TRBJ2-6; no reliable D call. The CDR3 totals 14 residues. The germline V and J ends were trimmed by 1 base and 3 bases, with 7 bases remaining between them. Looked up from germline, CDR1 is SQVTM and CDR2 is ANQGSEA. The CDR3 is CSVEGADGANVLTF. CDR3 DNA sequence: TGCAGCGTTGAAGGGGCGGATGGGGCCAACGTCCTGACTTTC.

Many counts were recorded for this clonotype. This chain uses TRBV3-1 with TRBJ1-5; D unresolved. CDR3 length: 12 amino acids. CDR1 is LGHDT, CDR2 YNNKEL, per germline (reference sequence). V was trimmed by 0 bases and J by 15 bases, leaving 12 bases between them. CDR3 sequence (DNA): TGTGCCAGCAGCCAAGACACCGAGTTCGTGCATTTT. Translation gives CASSQDTEFVHF.

This clonotype was counted between two and nine times. The rearrangement joins TRBV4-3 to TRBJ2-3, with 8 bases matching TRBD2. The V gene's germline CDR1 is LGHNA and CDR2 YSLEER. The CDR3 is made up of 15 amino acids. With V trimmed by 1 base and J by 4 bases, 4 bases remained unmatched. DNA for the CDR3: TGCGCCAGCAGCCAAGGACTAGCGAGCCCAGATACGCAGTATTTT. Translating gives CASSQGLASPDTQYF.

The J gene is TRBJ2-1, the V gene TRBV5-1, with D hard to call. CDR3 size: 14 residues. Germline CDR1 SGHRS, CDR2 YFSETQ. The germline V and J ends were trimmed by 5 bases and 6 bases, with 15 bases remaining between them. The CDR3 loop is CASRTQALGNEQFF. The CDR3 nucleotides are TGCGCCAGCAGAACTCAGGCCCTCGGCAATGAGCAGTTCTTC.

This clonotype has ten or more counts. This chain links TRBV28 with TRBJ2-5; 8 bases fit TRBD2. V trimming: 7 bases; J trimming: 3 bases; junction bases outside the gene matches: 4. The CDR3 has 13 amino acids. Germline loops: CDR1 MDHEN, CDR2 SYDVKM. DNA for the CDR3: TGTGCCAGCAACACAGCGGGGGAAGAGACCCAGTACTTC. Residues: CASNTAGEETQYF.

The chain uses TRBV5-1 and TRBJ2-3; D uncertain. The CDR3 totals 14 residues. The V end was cut by 2 bases, the J end by 2 bases, with 9 bases between. Germline lookup yields CDR1 SGHRS and CDR2 YFSETQ. The CDR3 nucleotides read TGCGCCAGCAGCTTCGCCGAATTCACAGATACGCAGTATTTT. Protein: CASSFAEFTDTQYF.

The rearrangement links TRBV19 to TRBJ2-7; D is unclear. V lost 8 bases and J 2 bases, leaving 10 bases between the germline ends. The CDR3 has 12 amino acids. Germline CDR1 is LNHDA and CDR2 is SQIVND (reference sequence). In DNA form, the CDR3 reads TGTGCCAGTGGCTGGGGAACCTACGAGCAGTACTTC. It codes for CASGWGTYEQYF.

This clonotype was seen at least ten times. V is TRBV30 and J is TRBJ2-3, with D maybe TRBD2 (6 bases). V shed 0 bases and J shed 3 bases, with 10 bases lying between them. Germline V gene sequence: CDR1 GTSNPN, CDR2 SVGIG (reference sequence). The CDR3 has 14 residues. The CDR3 is CAWSVGLATDTQYF. In DNA, the CDR3 is TGTGCCTGGAGTGTAGGGCTAGCGACAGATACGCAGTATTTT.

The chain links TRBV27 to TRBJ1-5; 7 bases fit TRBD1. CDR1 and CDR2 (germline): MNHEY, SMNVEV (reference sequence). Trimming removed 4 bases from V and 0 bases from J; junction bases left unmatched: 9. The CDR3 runs 17 residues. CDR3 residues: CASSSPGTDYSNQPQHF. CDR3 sequence (DNA): TGTGCCAGCAGTTCCCCCGGGACAGACTATAGCAATCAGCCCCAGCATTTT.

This clonotype was recorded at least ten times. V usage is TRBV4-2 and J usage is TRBJ2-2, with TRBD2 matching over 9 bases. J gave up 0 bases and V 4 bases, and 0 bases lay outside the gene matches. Per germline, CDR1 LGHNA and CDR2 YNFKEQ. The CDR3 runs 15 residues. In nucleotides, the CDR3 is TGTGCCAGCAGCCTAGCGGGAGCGAACACCGGGGAGCTGTTTTTT. Its translation is CASSLAGANTGELFF.

This clonotype was counted at least ten times. The CDR3: CAWSSSPARGTEAFF. The CDR3 DNA reads as TGTGCCTGGAGCTCAAGTCCCGCCCGGGGCACTGAAGCTTTCTTT. The chain recombines TRBV30 with TRBJ1-1; unclear D gene. CDR1 is GTSNPN and CDR2 is SVGIG in the germline V gene (reference sequence). V gave up 3 bases and J gave up 4 bases, with 18 bases separating them. This CDR3 has 15 residues.

In this sample, this clonotype turned up a few times. The chain carries TRBV7-2 and TRBJ2-2, with 8 bases matching TRBD1. V dropped 4 bases and J dropped 5; count of bases not matched to a gene: 3. The CDR3 runs 14 residues. From germline, CDR1 is SGHTA and CDR2 FQGNSA. CDR3 amino acids: CASSWTGRTGELFF. The DNA for the CDR3 is TGTGCCAGCAGCTGGACAGGGAGGACCGGGGAGCTGTTTTTT.